This T cell receptor (beta chain) was identified in a study of blood T cells in healthy people across ages. Then a second PCR, running roughly 7 to 11 cycles, was carried out with a sample-barcoded 5' primer and a J-beta primer mix. TCRdb re-called the 5' RACE reads through MiXCR, storing one row per CDR3 protein. The sample holds 1,500,000 or so distinct CDR3 sequences, approximately 59% seen once. On this clonotype: Its antigen is unidentified.

V was pared by 3 bases and J by 8 bases, with 4 bases of the junction left unmatched. From germline, CDR1 is SEHNR and CDR2 FQNEAQ (reference sequence). The CDR3 consists of 15 residues. The study's findings and limits: Because sorting was not performed, PBMCs prevented conclusive naive versus antigen-experienced comparison. A roughly linear age-dependent decrease characterized TCR beta diversity per million T cells.

Drawing of peripheral blood yielded 8.5 to 10 milliliters from each donor. The chain is built from TRBV7-9 and TRBJ2-1, with TRBD2 matching over 13 bases. This clonotype originated in a man aged 18 to 35 in good health. The sample comprised blood. The CDR3 protein is CASSFGTSGNHEQFF. DNA of the CDR3: TGTGCCAGCAGCTTCGGGACTAGCGGGAACCATGAGCAGTTCTTC. The full variable domain, completed using reference TRBV7-9 and TRBJ2-1, is DTGVSQNPRHKITKRGQNVTFRCDPISEHNRLYWYRQTLGQGPEFLTYFQNEAQLEKSRLLSDRFSAERPKGSFSTLEIQRTEQGDSAMYLCASSFGTSGNHEQFFGPGTRLTVL.